Below, 5 T cell receptor beta chains from the same sample are listed, as sequenced in a study of CD8+ T cells in alopecia areata. The treatment: oral pan-JAK inhibitor, 5-10 mg twice daily. Extraction of RNA preceded its reverse transcription into cDNA, which served as the sequencing template. Sequenced by immunoSEQ multiplex PCR; TCRdb stores in-frame clones only, minus some. The table lists hundreds of thousands of clones, roughly 63% of them singletons. The source was CD4+ T cells sorted from blood, collected at roughly week 52, from a patient treated with tofacitinib. Source of these receptors: a human donor with alopecia areata.

This clone was seen only once. V and J are TRBV25-1 and TRBJ2-4, with D possibly TRBD1 on 6 matching bases. CDR3 length: 16 amino acids. Trimming cost V 4 bases and J 3 bases, with 16 bases left between them. The germline CDR1 and CDR2 sequences are MGHDK and SYGVNS. CDR3 in DNA: TGTGCCAGCAGTGGCGTCCGGACAGAGAACAAAAACATTCAGTACTTC. This encodes CASSGVRTENKNIQYF.

The V gene is TRBV7-9, the J gene TRBJ2-3, with 11 bases that match TRBD2. CDR1 and CDR2 (germline): SEHNR, FQNEAQ (reference sequence). This CDR3 spans 18 amino acids. V shed 1 base, J shed 1 base, and the junction held 7 bases outside the gene matches. The CDR3 bases are TGTGCCAGCAGCTTAGGACAAACTAGCGGGGGACGCACAGATACGCAGTATTTT. This codes for CASSLGQTSGGRTDTQYF.

To note about this clone: Additional DNA sequences in this sample encode the identical CDR3. The J gene is TRBJ2-1, the V gene TRBV30, with TRBD1 identical over 9 bases. With 5 bases clipped from V and 7 bases from J, the junction kept 3 bases outside the gene matches. The CDR3 covers 12 residues. Germline lookup yields CDR1 GTSNPN and CDR2 SVGIG (reference sequence). CDR3 sequence: CAWSGQGNEQFF. CDR3 DNA: TGTGCCTGGTCGGGACAGGGTAATGAGCAGTTCTTC.

This clone has a handful of counts. The CDR3 protein is CASSQGTGQETQYF. The DNA of the CDR3 is TGTGCCAGCAGCCAAGGGACAGGCCAAGAGACCCAGTACTTC. J is TRBJ2-5 and V is TRBV7-9; TRBD1 agrees at 8 bases. The V segment lost 5 bases and the J segment 1 base; nucleotides outside the gene matches: 3. The CDR3 spans 14 residues. Germline V gene lookup returns CDR1 SEHNR and CDR2 FQNEAQ (reference sequence).

As regards this clone: This CDR3 is also generated by other DNA sequences in the sample. V gene TRBV30 combines with J gene TRBJ2-2, with D hard to call. Germline V gene lookup returns CDR1 GTSNPN and CDR2 SVGIG (reference sequence). The V and J ends lost 0 bases and 6 bases respectively, with 2 bases between them. The CDR3 runs 11 residues. The CDR3 spells CAWSVPGELFF. DNA of the CDR3: TGTGCCTGGAGTGTACCCGGGGAGCTGTTTTTT.